This T cell receptor (beta chain) was recorded in a study of graft-versus-host responses after intestinal transplantation. The junction had 7 bases not matched to a gene; V was cut back by 2 bases and J by 6 bases. The CDR3 extends over 15 amino acids. CDR1 is MNHEY and CDR2 is SVGAGI in the germline V gene. Findings of the study overall: Detected in recipient marrow were GvH clones, some of which were first observed in ileum or blood. Early post-transplant declines in HvG were associated with peak levels of circulating GvH clones.

With respect to this clone: Its antigen is undetermined.

Sequencing was performed with immunoSEQ multiplex PCR; in TCRdb, only in-frame clones are kept and a portion is missing. The table shows about 96,000 clones, with roughly 90% occurring only once. The sequence came from a human donor who received an intestinal transplant. This rearrangement joins TRBV6-5 to TRBJ1-2; TRBD1 matches 9 bases. Sequenced material: unstimulated CD4+ T cells sorted from spleen or lymph node cells, taken before intestinal transplant. The CDR3 sequence: CASSYPGTGLDGYTF. The DNA for the CDR3 is TGTGCCAGCAGTTACCCCGGGACAGGGTTGGATGGCTACACCTTC.